What follows are 14 T cell receptor beta chains derived from one specimen sequenced in a study of T cell repertoires in cytomegalovirus infection (dated by TCRdb to about 2019). Antigens for these TCRs are unknown. Interpreted using the paper, the treatment or condition label stands for: in vitro stimulation with specific CMV peptide epitopes to enrich CMV-specific T cells. Sequencer: Illumina HiSeq 1500. The public sequencing data were trimmed at Q25 with fastp and processed into clonotypes with MiXCR by TCRdb, which kept only in-frame beta chains. Rows are unified per CDR3 protein, each entry keeping the most common DNA and genes. This sample comprises roughly 920,000 distinct CDR3 sequences, roughly 30% of them detected only once. The ten largest account for about 14% of the sample. Sample: cultured CD8+ T cells from PBMCs, taken from culture after CMV antigen stimulation. These TCRs come from a human donor in good health (CMV status not recorded). Some clones in this sample may be carry-over from other donors' samples.

The table lists this clonotype with a count of one. The chain is built from TRBV19 and TRBJ1-5; D gene unclear. Germline lookup yields CDR1 LNHDA and CDR2 SQIVND (reference sequence). Trimming pared 7 bases from V and 5 bases from J, leaving 12 bases between. The CDR3 extends over 13 amino acids. Written as DNA, the CDR3 is TGTGCCAGTAAAGGGTCTCTTGATCAGCCCCAGCATTTT. It is translated as CASKGSLDQPQHF.

Only a few counts were recorded for this clonotype. The chain joins TRBV7-2 to TRBJ1-5; TRBD1 matches 7 bases. The germline CDR1 and CDR2 sequences are SGHTA and FQGNSA. The CDR3 loop spans 14 amino acids. V dropped 5 bases and J dropped 3; count of bases not matched to a gene: 4. For the CDR3, the DNA is TGTGCCAGCAGCCCAGGGGGTGCCAATCAGCCCCAGCATTTT. As protein: CASSPGGANQPQHF.

The genes are TRBV2 and TRBJ2-7, with D perhaps TRBD1 (6 bases). Trimming pared 7 bases from V and 1 base from J, leaving 14 bases between. The CDR3 consists of 14 residues. CDR1 and CDR2 from the germline V gene are SNHLY and FYNNEI. The CDR3 loop is CASIGQQHSYEQYV. CDR3 coding DNA: TGTGCCAGCATTGGACAGCAACATTCCTACGAGCAGTACGTC.

The chain couples TRBV6-5 to TRBJ2-1; 10 bases align to TRBD1. The CDR3 covers 15 residues. Germline lookup yields CDR1 MNHEY and CDR2 SVGAGI. The ends lost 2 bases at V and 8 bases at J; junction bases unmatched: 6. As DNA, the CDR3 is TGTGCCAGCAGTTACCCCGGGACAGGGGATGATGAGCAGTTCTTC. It is translated as CASSYPGTGDDEQFF.

J is TRBJ2-7 and V is TRBV20-1; D possibly corresponds to TRBD1 (5 bases). The germline V gene encodes CDR1 DFQATT and CDR2 SNEGSKA (reference sequence). The length of the CDR3 is 14 residues. Trimming stripped 0 bases from V and 2 bases from J, with 11 bases between. CDR3 nucleotide sequence: TGCAGTGCTAGAGATCAACAGGTAACCTACGAGCAGTACTTC. Amino acids: CSARDQQVTYEQYF.

This clonotype turned up a few times. The chain employs TRBV6-6 and TRBJ1-4; D is uncertain. This CDR3 region has 15 residues. Germline-derived CDR1 and CDR2 are MNHNY and SVGAGI (reference sequence). V lost 0 bases, J lost 1 base, and 6 bases lay in between. CDR3 sequence: CASSYSQRTNEKLFF. The DNA for the CDR3 is TGTGCCAGCAGTTACTCTCAGAGAACTAATGAAAAACTGTTTTTT.

CDR3 region: CASSRGQGAATGELFF. The CDR3 bases are TGTGCCAGCAGCAGGGGACAGGGGGCGGCCACCGGGGAGCTGTTTTTT. The rearrangement links TRBV6-6 to TRBJ2-2; TRBD1 matches 12 bases. Germline CDR1 is MNHNY and CDR2 is SVGAGI (reference sequence). CDR3 length equals 16 residues. The V segment lost 6 bases and the J segment 4 bases; nucleotides outside the gene matches: 6.

This clonotype was seen a few times. The CDR3 is CASSLDTLGTGELFF. The CDR3 coding sequence is TGTGCCAGCAGCTTAGACACTCTGGGGACCGGGGAGCTGTTTTTT. The chain uses TRBV7-6 and TRBJ2-2; no clear D gene. Germline loops: CDR1 SGHVS, CDR2 FNYEAQ. V was pared by 1 base and J by 5 bases, with 11 bases between. The CDR3 spans 15 residues.

This sequence joins TRBV6-6 and TRBJ1-6; 8 positions match TRBD1. Germline V gives CDR1 MNHNY, CDR2 SVGAGI (reference sequence). The J segment lost 10 bases and the V segment lost 2 bases, leaving 10 bases of the junction unmatched. This CDR3 comprises 16 residues. The CDR3 reads CASSYRTGNLASPLHF. DNA for the CDR3: TGTGCCAGCAGTTACCGGACAGGGAATCTGGCGTCACCCCTCCACTTT.

A remark on this clonotype: This may be a read error: a much more frequent sequence differs by one nucleotide. CDR3 bases: TGTGCCAACAGCTTCCGGACTAGCGGGTATCAACCCAGTGAACCCACAGATACGCAGTATTTT. Translated: CANSFRTSGYQPSEPTDTQYF. This sequence joins TRBV7-6 and TRBJ2-3, with TRBD2 identical over 11 bases. This CDR3 region has 21 residues. CDR1 is SGHVS and CDR2 is FNYEAQ in the germline V gene.

The chain carries TRBV7-2 and TRBJ2-3; 11 bases align to TRBD2. CDR1 is SGHTA, CDR2 FQGNSA, per germline. The CDR3 length is 17 residues. The V and J ends lost 1 base and 0 bases, in that order; junction bases with no gene match: 3. CDR3 region: CASSLEGLAVSTDTQYF. CDR3 bases: TGTGCCAGCAGCTTAGAGGGACTAGCGGTTAGCACAGATACGCAGTATTTT. Looking up the rest from reference TRBV7-2 and TRBJ2-3 gives the full variable domain: GAGVSQSPSNKVTEKGKDVELRCDPISGHTALYWYRQSLGQGLEFLIYFQGNSAPDKSGLPSDRFSAERTGGSVSTLTIQRTQQEDSAVYLCASSLEGLAVSTDTQYFGPGTRLTVL.

Comment on this clonotype: The junction departs from the called germline gene at one end, perhaps through a read error. CDR3 sequence: CVSSRTEGTKTQYF. CDR3 DNA sequence: TGTGTCAGCAGCCGGACGGAGGGTACGAAGACCCAGTACTTC. The chain recombines TRBV7-6 with TRBJ2-5; tentatively, D is TRBD2 (6 bases). Germline lookup yields CDR1 SGHVS and CDR2 FNYEAQ. The CDR3 length is 14 residues.

This clonotype was picked up many times. The chain joins TRBV6-2 or TRBV6-3 to TRBJ1-1, with 9 positions matching TRBD1. The CDR3 has 14 amino acids. The V and J ends lost 6 bases and 5 bases, in that order; junction bases with no gene match: 7. The germline CDR1 and CDR2 sequences are MNHEY and SVGEGT. This CDR3 reads CASRTGGAGTEAFF. The CDR3 nucleotides read TGTGCCAGCAGAACAGGGGGCGCGGGGACTGAAGCTTTCTTT.

This clonotype was detected only a few times. The rearrangement joins TRBV12-3 or TRBV12-4 to TRBJ2-7, with D maybe TRBD1 (6 bases). V was cut by 6 bases and J by 0 bases, with 15 bases left in between. The CDR3 spans 15 residues. The CDR3 bases are TGTGCCAGCAGCCCCTCGACAGGTCTCTCCTACGAGCAGTACTTC. Its translation: CASSPSTGLSYEQYF.